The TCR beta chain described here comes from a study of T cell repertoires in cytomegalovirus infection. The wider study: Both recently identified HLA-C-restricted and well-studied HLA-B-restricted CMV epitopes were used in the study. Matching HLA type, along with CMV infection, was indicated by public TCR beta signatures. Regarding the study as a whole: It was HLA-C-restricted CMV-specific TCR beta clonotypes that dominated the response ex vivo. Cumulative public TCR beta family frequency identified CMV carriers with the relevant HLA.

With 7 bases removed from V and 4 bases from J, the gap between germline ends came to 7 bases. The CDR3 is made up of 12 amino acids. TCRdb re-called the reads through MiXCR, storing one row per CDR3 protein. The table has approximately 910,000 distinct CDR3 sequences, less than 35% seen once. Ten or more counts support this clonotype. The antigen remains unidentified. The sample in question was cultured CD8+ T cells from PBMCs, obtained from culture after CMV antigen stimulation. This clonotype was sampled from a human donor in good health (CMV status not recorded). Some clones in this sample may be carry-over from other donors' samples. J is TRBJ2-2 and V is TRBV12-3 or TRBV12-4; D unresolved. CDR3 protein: CASIGSTGELFF. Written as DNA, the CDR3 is TGTGCCAGCATCGGGTCCACCGGGGAGCTGTTTTTT.